These T cell receptor beta chains were read from a single sample in a study of OX40 agonist ivuxolimab in advanced cancers. TCRdb's table, derived via immunoSEQ multiplex PCR, lists solely in-frame clones and lacks some. This table has about 82,000 clones, roughly 86% appearing once. The source material was CD4+ or CD8+ T cells sorted from blood, sampled in a trial of the OX40 agonist ivuxolimab. These receptors all come from an adult with an advanced solid tumor such as melanoma, head and neck, liver or kidney cancer. CDR3s include the opening cysteine and the closing phenylalanine or tryptophan. D genes are given only for firm matches. Only part of the rows carry a size: once, few, many, or a class if the clone is expanded.

V gene	clone size	J gene	D gene	CDR3 protein	CDR3 DNA
TRBV13	.	TRBJ1-1	.	CASSLALSFYTEAFF	TGTGCCAGCAGCTTAGCTCTGAGTTTTTACACTGAAGCTTTCTTT
TRBV18	.	TRBJ2-7	TRBD2	CASSPPSGGAGEQYF	TGTGCCAGCTCACCACCGAGCGGGGGGGCGGGAGAGCAGTACTTC
TRBV6-6	.	TRBJ1-2	TRBD1	CASSWGTGADYGYTF	TGTGCCAGCAGTTGGGGGACAGGGGCGGACTATGGCTACACCTTC
TRBV19	.	TRBJ1-4	.	CASSIGGSPGEKLFF	TGTGCCAGTAGTATAGGAGGGAGCCCGGGTGAAAAACTGTTTTTT
TRBV29-1	.	TRBJ1-1	.	CSVEEGYTEAFF	TGCAGCGTTGAAGAGGGGTACACTGAAGCTTTCTTT
TRBV19	.	TRBJ1-2	.	CASRDPGQLNYGYTF	TGTGCCAGTAGGGACCCAGGACAGCTGAACTATGGCTACACCTTC
TRBV5-1	.	TRBJ2-1	TRBD2	CASSVLAENEQFF	TGCGCCAGCAGCGTACTAGCGGAGAATGAGCAGTTCTTC
TRBV5-1	.	TRBJ2-1	.	CASTRDLAHGEQFF	TGCGCCAGCACCCGTGATCTGGCCCACGGTGAGCAGTTCTTC
TRBV9	.	TRBJ2-2	TRBD2	CATGGGYTGELFF	TGTGCCACCGGGGGAGGGTACACCGGGGAGCTGTTTTTT
TRBV5-8	.	TRBJ1-2	TRBD1	CASSHRTYRGERGYTF	TGTGCCAGCAGCCATAGAACCTACAGGGGGGAAAGAGGCTACACCTTC
TRBV5-1	.	TRBJ2-2	.	CASSPQGNTGELFF	TGCGCCAGCAGCCCACAGGGGAACACCGGGGAGCTGTTTTTT
TRBV7-2	.	TRBJ2-2	TRBD1	CASSHGQGGTGELFF	TGTGCCAGCAGCCACGGACAGGGTGGGACCGGGGAGCTGTTTTTT
TRBV7-8	.	TRBJ1-1	.	CASSLRGRGSTEAFF	TGTGCCAGCAGCTTAAGGGGCAGGGGAAGCACTGAAGCTTTCTTT
TRBV13	few	TRBJ1-5	.	CASSLGAAGNQPQHF	TGTGCCAGCAGCTTAGGGGCCGCGGGCAATCAGCCCCAGCATTTT